A selection of T cell receptor beta chains follows, all from one sample in a study of Ad26.COV2.S vaccination and SARS-CoV-2 variants. Libraries were prepared by immunoSEQ multiplex PCR; TCRdb keeps only in-frame clonotypes and omits some of them. Altogether hundreds of thousands of clones are present, more than 75% being singletons, with the ten largest covering approximately 3.6%. The material sequenced was peripheral blood, taken in a trial of Ad26.COV2.S vaccine versus placebo. These receptors all come from a person aged 18-60 years who received the Ad26.COV2.S COVID-19 vaccine or a placebo. Both conserved end residues are part of each CDR3. The D gene is left open where the match is weak. Clone size is shown for a subset of rows, as once, few, many or a class of expanded clone.

once,NA,TRBJ1-6,TRBV30,TGTGCCTGGAGTCCCGGTGGAGCAAATCGAAAATCACCCCTCCACTTT,CAWSPGGANRKSPLHF
NA,NA,TRBJ1-1,TRBV5-1,TGCGCCAGCAGCTTGAGGGGCGCGAACACTGAAGCTTTCTTT,CASSLRGANTEAFF
NA,NA,TRBJ2-5,TRBV5-1,TGCGCCAGCAGCTCCCACGGGGGCGGGGGAGAGACCCAGTACTTC,CASSSHGGGGETQYF
NA,NA,TRBJ2-1,TRBV18,TGTGCCAGCTCACCAGGGGGCTCCTACAATGAGCAGTTCTTC,CASSPGGSYNEQFF
NA,NA,TRBJ2-1,TRBV28,TGTGCCAGCAACTCCGGGACCTACAATGAGCAGTTCTTC,CASNSGTYNEQFF
NA,NA,TRBJ2-1,TRBV19,TGTGCCAGTAGTCGGGGACCTAACAATGAGCAGTTCTTC,CASSRGPNNEQFF
NA,TRBD2,TRBJ2-5,TRBV29-1,TGCAGCGCCAGCGGGGGGGATCAAGAGACCCAGTACTTC,CSASGGDQETQYF
NA,NA,TRBJ1-1,TRBV19,TGTGCCACCACCTCACGGGGGGGGAACACTGAAGCTTTCTTT,CATTSRGGNTEAFF
NA,NA,TRBJ1-5,TRBV5-5,TGTGCCAGCAGCTCGACGGGGGCGAATCAGCCCCAGCATTTT,CASSSTGANQPQHF
NA,NA,TRBJ1-2,TRBV7-2,TGTGCCAGCAGCCCCCAGGCTAACTATGGCTACACCTTC,CASSPQANYGYTF
NA,TRBD1,TRBJ1-2,TRBV5-1,TGCGCCAGCAGTCACGGACAGGCCCGAGACTATGGCTACACCTTC,CASSHGQARDYGYTF
few,TRBD1,TRBJ1-1,TRBV4-1,TGCGCCAGCAGCCAACCCTTCGGGACAGACTACATGAACACTGAAGCTTTCTTT,CASSQPFGTDYMNTEAFF
NA,NA,TRBJ2-3,TRBV11-3,TGTGCCAGCAGCCCCGGACTAAGCACAGATACGCAGTATTTT,CASSPGLSTDTQYF
NA,TRBD1,TRBJ1-3,TRBV12-3/TRBV12-4,TGTGCCAGCGGACAGGGGTCTGGAAACACCATATATTTT,CASGQGSGNTIYF
NA,NA,TRBJ1-2,TRBV21-1,TGTGCCAGCAGGGCAGGGAAGAGGGACTATGGCTACACCTTC,CASRAGKRDYGYTF
once,NA,TRBJ2-2,TRBV11-1,TGTGCCAGCAGCTTAAACAGGGACACCGGGGAGCTGTTTTTT,CASSLNRDTGELFF
NA,NA,TRBJ1-1,TRBV6-2/TRBV6-3,TGTGCCAGCAGTTACGCGGGCGGGAACACTGAAGCTTTCTTT,CASSYAGGNTEAFF
NA,NA,TRBJ2-7,TRBV9,TGTGCCAGCAGCGTAGGGAGGAGCTCCTACGAGCAGTACTTC,CASSVGRSSYEQYF
NA,TRBD1,TRBJ2-3,TRBV24-1,TGTGCCACCAGTGCCAGGGGGAACACAGATACGCAGTATTTT,CATSARGNTDTQYF
NA,NA,TRBJ2-2,TRBV6-6,TGTGCCAGCAGTTATTACTTCACCGGGGAGCTGTTTTTT,CASSYYFTGELFF
NA,NA,TRBJ1-4,TRBV30,TGTGCCTGGAGTGGTAAGAGGATTGCAACTAATGAAAAACTGTTTTTT,CAWSGKRIATNEKLFF
NA,TRBD1,TRBJ1-2,TRBV5-5,TGTGCCAGCAGCGGAGGGACAGTCATCTGGTATGGCTACACCTTC,CASSGGTVIWYGYTF
NA,NA,TRBJ2-1,TRBV7-3,TGTGCCAGCAGCCCCATCGGCTACAATGAGCAGTTCTTC,CASSPIGYNEQFF
NA,NA,TRBJ2-7,TRBV5-4,TGTGCCAGCAGCTTAACCGGGATCCCTTACGAGCAGTACTTC,CASSLTGIPYEQYF
NA,NA,TRBJ2-2,TRBV6-5,TGTGCCAGCAGTTCGGGACTTAACACCGGGGAGCTGTTTTTT,CASSSGLNTGELFF